This is a list of T cell receptor beta chains from one sample in a study of T-cell memory formation after mild COVID-19. MiXCR, applied by TCRdb to the 5' RACE reads, yields one record per CDR3 protein. The sample has more than 250,000 distinct CDR3 sequences; roughly 17% are singletons. The material sequenced was PBMCs or a T cell subset sorted from them (not recorded which). The receptors were sampled from a man aged 18-30 years who had mild COVID-19 (a few samples of this study predate the infection). Cell type and time point are not known. Each CDR3 is given with its conserved first and last residue. The order of the fields is V gene, clone size, J gene, CDR3 protein. Not all rows give a size; the values are once, few, many and, for expanded clones, a class.

>TRBV5-1|few|TRBJ2-3
CASIGGQTTDTQYF
>TRBV7-2|NA|TRBJ2-3
CASSLGFRDTQYF
>TRBV6-5|NA|TRBJ2-3
CASSYSVGSYPDTQYF
>TRBV29-1|NA|TRBJ1-2
CSVADPTQGIVYGYTF
>TRBV7-2|few|TRBJ2-1
CASNLRVAGRDKQFF
>TRBV2|NA|TRBJ1-1
CASSDYDSMNTEAFF
>TRBV7-7|few|TRBJ2-2
CASSLEGGSNTGELFF
>TRBV7-2|NA|TRBJ2-3
CASSLRGDRTTDTQYF
>TRBV20-1|many|TRBJ2-2
CSALRNRGRPGELFF
>TRBV5-5|NA|TRBJ1-2
CASSLGGTANYGYTF
>TRBV5-1|NA|TRBJ2-5
CASSYGVESGVSQETQYF
>TRBV7-8|NA|TRBJ2-1
CASSLVTGADEQFF
>TRBV7-3|once|TRBJ1-2
CASSSRQGQGYTF
>TRBV6-2/TRBV6-3|NA|TRBJ2-5
CASRGLDETQYF
>TRBV2|few|TRBJ1-1
CASGRDRGLSEAFF
>TRBV6-6|NA|TRBJ1-4
CASSYPRTAGGSEKLFF
>TRBV20-1|NA|TRBJ2-1
CSASYYNEQFF
>TRBV5-1|NA|TRBJ2-3
CASSSSGRKYF
>TRBV7-2|few|TRBJ2-5
CASSSWTDQETQYF
>TRBV7-9|NA|TRBJ1-1
CASSLVTSQAFF
>TRBV4-3|few|TRBJ2-3
CASKLTGATDTQYF
>TRBV5-4|few|TRBJ2-7
CASSSGTSVVGEQYF
>TRBV5-1|NA|TRBJ2-1
CASSLGSGGAQFF
>TRBV7-8|NA|TRBJ1-4
CASSLGELEKLFF
>TRBV5-1|once|TRBJ1-1
CASSFPGDTEAFF
>TRBV7-9|NA|TRBJ2-7
CASSARDRIYEQYF
>TRBV12-3/TRBV12-4|NA|TRBJ1-2
CASSRQGAGGYTF
>TRBV20-1|few|TRBJ1-2
CSAEDQVGYTF
>TRBV2|many|TRBJ1-5
CASSLETNQPQHF
>TRBV4-1|NA|TRBJ2-2
CASSQEGTETGELFF
>TRBV4-1|few|TRBJ2-5
CASSLIFQETQYF
>TRBV29-1|NA|TRBJ2-2
CSVGGADDETNTGELFF
>TRBV7-9|few|TRBJ1-5
CASSSGGNNQPQHF
>TRBV4-1|NA|TRBJ1-2
CASSLPSAGAPGYTF
>TRBV11-2|many|TRBJ2-3
CASAGGLKDTQYF
>TRBV7-2|NA|TRBJ1-6
CASTWGGGTNNSPLHF
>TRBV5-1|many|TRBJ1-4
CASSLLPGGANEKLFF
>TRBV5-1|NA|TRBJ2-5
CASSPTSLPGRGGETQYF
>TRBV25-1|many|TRBJ2-5
CASGQETQYF
>TRBV29-1|NA|TRBJ2-4
CSARADGWRAKNIQYF
>TRBV5-1|NA|TRBJ2-2
CASSLAEPTGELFF
>TRBV12-3/TRBV12-4|few|TRBJ2-7
CASSFGAGGYEQYF
>TRBV10-3|few|TRBJ2-2
CAITPRQGTGELFF
>TRBV29-1|few|TRBJ1-2
CSVEGFKDRTYGYTF